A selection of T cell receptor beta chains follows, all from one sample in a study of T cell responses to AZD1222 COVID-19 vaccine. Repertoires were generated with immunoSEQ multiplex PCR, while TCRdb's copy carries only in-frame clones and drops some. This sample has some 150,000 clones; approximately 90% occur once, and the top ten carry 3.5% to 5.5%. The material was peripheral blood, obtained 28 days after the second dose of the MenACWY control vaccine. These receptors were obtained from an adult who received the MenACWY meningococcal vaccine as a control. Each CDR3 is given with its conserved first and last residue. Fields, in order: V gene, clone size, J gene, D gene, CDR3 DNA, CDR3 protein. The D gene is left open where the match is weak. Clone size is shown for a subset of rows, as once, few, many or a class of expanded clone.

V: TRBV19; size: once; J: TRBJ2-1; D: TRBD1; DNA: TGTGCCAGTAGTACCCGGGACAGGAGGTTCTTC; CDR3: CASSTRDRRFF
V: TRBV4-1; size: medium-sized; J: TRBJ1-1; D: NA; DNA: TGCGCCAGCAGCCAAGGACTTGAGAACACTGAAGCTTTCTTT; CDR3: CASSQGLENTEAFF
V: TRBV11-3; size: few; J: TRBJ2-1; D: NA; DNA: TGTGCCAGCAGCTTCGGGAGCCCCAATGAGCAGTTCTTC; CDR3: CASSFGSPNEQFF
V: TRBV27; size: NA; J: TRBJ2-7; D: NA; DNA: TGTGCCAGCAGTTCCCCTTCGGGGAAGGGTTCCTACGAGCAGTACTTC; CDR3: CASSSPSGKGSYEQYF
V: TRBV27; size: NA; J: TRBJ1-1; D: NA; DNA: TGTGCCAGCGGAGTCGAGGGGAACACTGAAGCTTTCTTT; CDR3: CASGVEGNTEAFF
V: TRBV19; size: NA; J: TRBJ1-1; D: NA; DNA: TGTGCCAGTAGTATTATGGGGGGAGGTCTTGAAGCTTTCTTT; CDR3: CASSIMGGGLEAFF
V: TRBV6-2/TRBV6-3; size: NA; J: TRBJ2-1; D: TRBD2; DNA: TGTGCCAGCAGTTACGCTCCTAGCGGGAGTAATGAGCAGTTCTTC; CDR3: CASSYAPSGSNEQFF
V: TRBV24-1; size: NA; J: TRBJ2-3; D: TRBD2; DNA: TGTGCCACCAGTGACCCTCGGACTAGCGGGGGCACAGATACGCAGTATTTT; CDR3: CATSDPRTSGGTDTQYF
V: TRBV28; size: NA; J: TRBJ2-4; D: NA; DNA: TGTGCCAGCAGTTTTGGACGGCTAGCCAAAAACATTCAGTACTTC; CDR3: CASSFGRLAKNIQYF
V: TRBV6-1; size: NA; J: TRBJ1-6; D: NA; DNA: TGTGCCAGCAGTGACCCCCCAGGGCCCCTCCACTTT; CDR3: CASSDPPGPLHF
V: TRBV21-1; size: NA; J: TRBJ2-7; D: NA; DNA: TGTGCCAGCAGCCCCCGATCCTACGAGCAGTACTTC; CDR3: CASSPRSYEQYF
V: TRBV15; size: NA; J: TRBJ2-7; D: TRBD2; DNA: TGTGCCACCAGCAGAGATCCTAGCGGGAGATCCCAGTACTTC; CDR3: CATSRDPSGRSQYF
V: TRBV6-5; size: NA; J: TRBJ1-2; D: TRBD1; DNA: TGTGCCAGCAGTTACGCCTACCGGGACAGGGGCTATGGCTACACCTTC; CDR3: CASSYAYRDRGYGYTF
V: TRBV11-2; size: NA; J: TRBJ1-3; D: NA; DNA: TGTGCCAGCAGCTTAGGTTTCCCAGGAAACACCATATATTTT; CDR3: CASSLGFPGNTIYF
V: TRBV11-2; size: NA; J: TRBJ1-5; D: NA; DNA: TGTGCCAGCAGCGGACGTGCTAGCAATCAGCCCCAGCATTTT; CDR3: CASSGRASNQPQHF
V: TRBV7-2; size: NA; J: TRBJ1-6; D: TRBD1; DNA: TGTGCCAGCAGCTTAGTACAGGGGAATCCACCCCTCCACTTT; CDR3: CASSLVQGNPPLHF
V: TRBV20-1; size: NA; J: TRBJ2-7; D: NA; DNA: TGTCCGACAGAAGCGGGCTACGAGCAGTACTTC; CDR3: CPTEAGYEQYF
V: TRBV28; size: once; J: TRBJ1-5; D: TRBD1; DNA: TGTGCCAGCAGCCTCCCTCGACAGGGTCGGAATCAGCCCCAGCATTTT; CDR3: CASSLPRQGRNQPQHF
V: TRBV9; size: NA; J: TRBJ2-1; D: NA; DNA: TGTGCCAGCAGCGTAGGGGTAGGCAATGAGCAGTTCTTC; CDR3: CASSVGVGNEQFF
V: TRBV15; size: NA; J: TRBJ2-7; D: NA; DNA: TGTGCCACCAGCAGAGATCTCTTGGGGGAGCTGTACTTC; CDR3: CATSRDLLGELYF
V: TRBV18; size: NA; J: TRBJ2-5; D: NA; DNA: TGTGCCAGCTCACCACCCGACGAGACCCAGTACTTC; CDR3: CASSPPDETQYF
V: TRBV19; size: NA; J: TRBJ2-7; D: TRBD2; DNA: TGTGCCAGTAGTATGGTTGGGACTAGCGGGTACGAGCAGTACTTC; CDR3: CASSMVGTSGYEQYF
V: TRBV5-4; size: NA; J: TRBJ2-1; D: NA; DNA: TGTGCCAGCAGCTTGGGGGTCGGAGGTGGTGATGAGCAGTTCTTC; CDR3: CASSLGVGGGDEQFF
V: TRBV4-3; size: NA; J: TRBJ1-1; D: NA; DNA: TGCGCCAGCAGCCAAGATGAGGGCAGTGAAGCTTTCTTT; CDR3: CASSQDEGSEAFF
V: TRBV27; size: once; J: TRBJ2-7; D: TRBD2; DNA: TGTGCCAGCAGTCTCGGGACTAGCGGGACTCTCGAGCAGTACTTC; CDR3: CASSLGTSGTLEQYF
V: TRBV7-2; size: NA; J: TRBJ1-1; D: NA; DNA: TGTGCCAGCAGCTTAGCTCGGGGCGCGGGGACTGAAGCTTTCTTT; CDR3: CASSLARGAGTEAFF
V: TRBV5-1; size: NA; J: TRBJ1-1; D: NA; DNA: TGCGCCAGCAGCTTGGTATTGGACGGGAACACTGAAGCTTTCTTT; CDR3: CASSLVLDGNTEAFF
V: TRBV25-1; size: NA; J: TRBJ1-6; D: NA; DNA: TGTGCCAGCATGCTAGGCTCCTATAATTCACCCCTCCACTTT; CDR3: CASMLGSYNSPLHF
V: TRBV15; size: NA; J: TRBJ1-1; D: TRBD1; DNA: TGTGCCACCAGCAGAGGGACAGGGGGAGCCGACACTGAAGCTTTCTTT; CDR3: CATSRGTGGADTEAFF
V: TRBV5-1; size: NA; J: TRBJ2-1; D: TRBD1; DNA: TGCGCCAGCAGCTCCGGGACAGGGGGGAATGAGCAGTTCTTC; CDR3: CASSSGTGGNEQFF
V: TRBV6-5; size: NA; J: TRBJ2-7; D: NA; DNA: TGTGCCAGCAGTTACCCGTCAAGCTACGAGCAGTACTTC; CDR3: CASSYPSSYEQYF
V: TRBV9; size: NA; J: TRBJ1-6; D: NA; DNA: TGTGCCAGCAGCGAGCGGACCAATAATTCACCCCTCCACTTT; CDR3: CASSERTNNSPLHF
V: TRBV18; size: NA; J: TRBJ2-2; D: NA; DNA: TGTGCCAGCTCACCACCTAGCACCACCAGGGAGCTGTTTTTT; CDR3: CASSPPSTTRELFF
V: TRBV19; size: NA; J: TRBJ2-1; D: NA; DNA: TGTGCCAGTAGTATAGGAGTTGGTCCCTACAATGAGCAGTTCTTC; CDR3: CASSIGVGPYNEQFF
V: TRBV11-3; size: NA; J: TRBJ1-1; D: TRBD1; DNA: TGTGCCAGCAACGTAATCCCGGGACAGCGTGTCATGAACACTGAAGCTTTCTTT; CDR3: CASNVIPGQRVMNTEAFF
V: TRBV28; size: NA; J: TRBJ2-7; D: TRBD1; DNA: TGTGCCAGCAGTTCCGGGGCGGGACAGGACTACGAGCAGTACTTC; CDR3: CASSSGAGQDYEQYF
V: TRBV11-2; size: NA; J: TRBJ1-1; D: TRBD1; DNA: TGTGCCAGCAGCTTACAGGGGGCAAGAGACACTGAAGCTTTCTTT; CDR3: CASSLQGARDTEAFF
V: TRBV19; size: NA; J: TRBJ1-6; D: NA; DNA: TGTGCCAGTAACGAGCGGAGCTCCTATAATTCACCCCTCCACTTT; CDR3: CASNERSSYNSPLHF
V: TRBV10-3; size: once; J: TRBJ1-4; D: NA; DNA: TGTGCCATCAGTGAGTCGACAGCTGCTAATGAAAAACTGTTTTTT; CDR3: CAISESTAANEKLFF
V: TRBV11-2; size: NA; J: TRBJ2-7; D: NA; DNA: TGTGCCAGCAGCTTTCGGGGGCGGGGGATCGACGAGCAGTACTTC; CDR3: CASSFRGRGIDEQYF
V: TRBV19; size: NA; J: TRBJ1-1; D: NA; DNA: TGTGCCAGTAGTATTGGATCCAGGGCGGGAGAAGAAGCTTTCTTT; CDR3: CASSIGSRAGEEAFF
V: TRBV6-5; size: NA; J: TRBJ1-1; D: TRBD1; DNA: TGTGCCATCGGACAGGGGGCGCTAGGATACCCAGCTTTC; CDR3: CAIGQGALGYPAF
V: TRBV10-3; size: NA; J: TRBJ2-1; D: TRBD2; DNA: TGTGCCATCAGTGTGGCTAGCGGGTTTTCCTACAATGAGCAGTTCTTC; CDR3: CAISVASGFSYNEQFF
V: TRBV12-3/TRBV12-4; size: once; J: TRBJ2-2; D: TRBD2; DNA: TGTGCCAGCAGTCAAAGCGGGAGAGGGGAGCTGTTTTTT; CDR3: CASSQSGRGELFF
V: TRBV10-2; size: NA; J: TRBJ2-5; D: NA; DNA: TGCGCCAGCAGCGCGACAGAACAAGAGACCCAGTACTTC; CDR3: CASSATEQETQYF
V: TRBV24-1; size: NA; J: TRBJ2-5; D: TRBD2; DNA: TGTGCCACCAGTGATACCGGGGGGGGAAAGACCCAGTACTTC; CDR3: CATSDTGGGKTQYF
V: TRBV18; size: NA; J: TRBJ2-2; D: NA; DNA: TGTGCCAGCTCACCCAACGAGGGGCAATCCGGGGAGCTGTTTTTT; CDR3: CASSPNEGQSGELFF
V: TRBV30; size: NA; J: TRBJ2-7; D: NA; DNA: TGTGCCTGGACCGGGACGCCCGACGGCGGGCAGTACTTC; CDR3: CAWTGTPDGGQYF
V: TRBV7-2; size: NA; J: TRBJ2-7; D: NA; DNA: TGTGCCAGCAGCTACATTAACAGGGCTTTCTACGACGAGCAGTACTTC; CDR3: CASSYINRAFYDEQYF
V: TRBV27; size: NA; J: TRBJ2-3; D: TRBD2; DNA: TGTGCCAGCAGGGTAGCGGGAGGAGGAGGAGATACGCAGTATTTT; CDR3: CASRVAGGGGDTQYF
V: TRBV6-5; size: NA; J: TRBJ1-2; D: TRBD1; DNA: TGTGCCAGCAGACCACAGGGGGTTAATGGCTACACCTTC; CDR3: CASRPQGVNGYTF
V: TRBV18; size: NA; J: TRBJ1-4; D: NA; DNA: TGTGCCAGCTCCAGTAGGTCAAATGAAAAACTGTTTTTT; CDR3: CASSSRSNEKLFF
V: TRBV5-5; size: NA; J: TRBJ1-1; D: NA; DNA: TGTGCCAGCAGCTTAGGGCCCGAAGCTTTCTTT; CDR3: CASSLGPEAFF
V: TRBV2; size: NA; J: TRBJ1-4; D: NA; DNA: TGTGCCAGCATTCTCCTAGGCACGGAAAAACTGTTTTTT; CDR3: CASILLGTEKLFF
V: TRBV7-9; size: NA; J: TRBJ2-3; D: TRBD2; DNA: TGTGCCAGCAGCGCCCGACTAGCGGGAGGATCAGATACGCAGTATTTT; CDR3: CASSARLAGGSDTQYF
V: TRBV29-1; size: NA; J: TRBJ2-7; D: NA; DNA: TGCAGCGGGCAGGGGACCTACGAGCAGTACTTC; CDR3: CSGQGTYEQYF
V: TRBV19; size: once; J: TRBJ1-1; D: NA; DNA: TGTGCCAGTAGTACCACAGGGAATAGAAACACTGAAGCTTTCTTT; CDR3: CASSTTGNRNTEAFF
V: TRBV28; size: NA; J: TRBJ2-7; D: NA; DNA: TGTGCCAGCAGTCCCGGGACGGACTTATCCTACGAGCAGTACTTC; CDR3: CASSPGTDLSYEQYF
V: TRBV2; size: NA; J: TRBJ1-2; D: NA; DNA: TGTGCCAGCACGGGCCGGCAAGGCTACACCTTC; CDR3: CASTGRQGYTF